These 13 T cell receptor beta chains share one sample of origin, sequenced in a study of blood T cell repertoires in COVID-19. Using immunoSEQ multiplex PCR, the repertoire was profiled, and TCRdb retains in-frame clones only, with some absent. Of around 700,000 clones in the sample, 70% to 90% were seen once. The sample was peripheral blood. Every receptor here comes from a woman under 30 with acute or convalescent COVID-19.

This chain joins TRBV19 and TRBJ1-1; no reliable D call. Germline values: CDR1 LNHDA, CDR2 SQIVND (reference sequence). The CDR3 runs 14 residues. V lost 7 bases and J lost 5, with 17 bases in between. The CDR3 sequence: CASNSLRVRTEAFF. CDR3 coding DNA: TGTGCCAGTAACTCTCTGAGGGTAAGAACTGAAGCTTTCTTT. The whole variable domain, filled in from reference TRBV19 and TRBJ1-1, reads DGGITQSPKYLFRKEGQNVTLSCEQNLNHDAMYWYRQDPGQGLRLIYYSQIVNDFQKGDIAEGYSVSREKKESFPLTVTSAQKNPTAFYLCASNSLRVRTEAFFGQGTRLTVV.

This chain uses TRBV27 with TRBJ1-1; D uncertain. Trimming took off 5 bases at V and 3 bases at J, with 13 bases between the two ends. The CDR3 consists of 14 residues. CDR1 is MNHEY, CDR2 SMNVEV, per germline (reference sequence). The CDR3: CASSPSPGYTEAFF. CDR3 sequence (DNA): TGTGCCAGCAGTCCCTCCCCGGGTTACACTGAAGCTTTCTTT.

This clone was counted a few times. The chain joins TRBV18 to TRBJ1-1, with D tentatively TRBD1 (5 bases). Germline loops: CDR1 KGHSH, CDR2 LQKENI. The ends were cut back, 6 bases at V and 5 bases at J, with 19 bases in the middle. CDR3 length: 15 residues. The chain's CDR3 is CASSGEGLAATEAFF. The CDR3 DNA is TGTGCCAGCTCCGGAGAGGGACTGGCCGCGACTGAAGCTTTCTTT.

The chain combines TRBV19 with TRBJ2-5; 11 bases align to TRBD2. Germline CDR1 reads LNHDA; CDR2 reads SQIVND (reference sequence). The CDR3 contains 12 residues. V shed 7 bases and J 8 bases; nucleotides not matched to a gene: 3. The CDR3: CASTTSGGTQYF. For the CDR3, the DNA is TGTGCCAGTACCACTAGCGGGGGTACCCAGTACTTC.

CDR3 region: CAWSVPRQFGTEAFF. In DNA, the CDR3 is TGTGCCTGGAGTGTACCAAGACAGTTTGGCACTGAAGCTTTCTTT. The V gene is TRBV30, the J gene TRBJ1-1, with D possibly TRBD1 on 5 matching bases. Trimming took 0 bases from V and 4 from J, leaving 15 bases between them. Germline V lookup: CDR1 GTSNPN, CDR2 SVGIG (reference sequence). This CDR3 comprises 15 residues. The complete variable domain, with remaining parts taken from reference TRBV30 and TRBJ1-1, reads SQTIHQWPATLVQPVGSPLSLECTVEGTSNPNLYWYRQAAGRGLQLLFYSVGIGQISSEVPQNLSASRPQDRQFILSSKKLLLSDSGFYLCAWSVPRQFGTEAFFGQGTRLTVV.

Worth noting for this clone: The same CDR3 is also encoded by other DNA sequences in this sample. J is TRBJ1-2 and V is TRBV28, with D maybe TRBD1 (6 bases). Trimming stripped 3 bases from V and 7 bases from J, with 9 bases between. In germline, CDR1 is MDHEN, CDR2 SYDVKM. CDR3 length: 12 amino acids. The CDR3 spells CASSLTGVGYTF. The CDR3 nucleotides read TGTGCCAGCAGTTTGACAGGTGTTGGCTACACCTTC.

As regards this clone: In the same sample, other DNA sequences code for this CDR3. The chain joins TRBV29-1 to TRBJ2-7; D is ambiguous. CDR3 size: 11 residues. V lost 3 bases and J lost 3, with 6 bases in between. CDR1 SQVTM and CDR2 ANQGSEA come from the germline V gene. The CDR3 loop is CSVDRGYEQYF. DNA of the CDR3: TGCAGCGTTGACAGAGGCTACGAGCAGTACTTC.

This chain joins TRBV18 and TRBJ2-7; tentatively, D is TRBD2 (5 bases). Trimming took 5 bases from V and 4 from J, leaving 6 bases between them. This CDR3 region has 11 residues. In germline, CDR1 is KGHSH, CDR2 LQKENI. The chain's CDR3 is CASSGGYEQYF. Written as DNA, the CDR3 is TGTGCCAGCTCAGGAGGATACGAGCAGTACTTC.

This clone was seen more than once but under ten times. V gene TRBV12-5 combines with J gene TRBJ2-2; 9 positions match TRBD1. Trimming cost V 6 bases and J 5 bases; bases outside gene matches: 7. Germline V CDR1 and CDR2: LGHNT, FRNRAP. The CDR3 consists of 15 residues. The CDR3 region is CASGPLTGGTGELFF. CDR3 DNA: TGTGCTAGTGGCCCTCTGACAGGGGGAACCGGGGAGCTGTTTTTT.

With regard to this clone: At the DNA level, this CDR3 is encoded by other sequences in the same sample as well. The J gene is TRBJ1-3, the V gene TRBV5-1; the D is unclear. The CDR3 consists of 14 residues. Germline values: CDR1 SGHRS, CDR2 YFSETQ. Between the trimmed V and J ends, which lost 0 bases and 4 bases, there was a span of 8 bases. The CDR3, as DNA: TGCGCCAGCAGCTTGGGGGAGTCCGGAAACACCATATATTTT. This sequence encodes CASSLGESGNTIYF.

CDR3 residues: CASGPGTGFYNEQFF. Here the CDR3 DNA reads TGTGCCAGCGGACCAGGGACAGGCTTTTACAATGAGCAGTTCTTC. J is TRBJ2-1 and V is TRBV9, with TRBD1 matching over 8 bases. Germline assignment: CDR1 SGDLS and CDR2 YYNGEE. This CDR3 comprises 15 residues. V gave up 7 bases and J gave up 4 bases; unmatched junction bases: 10.

The CDR3 sequence is CASSQRTGGLAFF. The CDR3 region has the DNA TGTGCCAGCAGCCAGAGGACCGGAGGGTTAGCTTTCTTT. V gene TRBV14 combines with J gene TRBJ1-1; D is undetermined. The V gene's germline CDR1 is SGHDN and CDR2 FVKESK. V lost 3 bases, J lost 10 bases, and 15 bases lay in between. This CDR3 is built from 13 residues.

The chain couples TRBV3-1 (or the pseudogene TRBV3-2) to TRBJ1-1; the D gene is possibly TRBD1 (5 bases). This CDR3 has 14 amino acids. Per germline, CDR1 LGHDT and CDR2 YNNKEL (reference sequence). Trimming removed 6 bases from V and 0 bases from J, with 11 bases in between. The CDR3 is CASSPGNVNTEAFF. In DNA form, the CDR3 reads TGTGCCAGCAGTCCAGGGAATGTGAACACTGAAGCTTTCTTT.